This T cell receptor beta chain was identified in a study of human T cells and chemical hapten exposure. This clonotype was seen ten or more times. TCRdb independently ran MiXCR on the RACE reads; one entry per CDR3 protein. Of around 250,000 distinct CDR3 sequences listed, about 8.6% are singletons. Specified time point: pre-sensitization, week 0. Treatment denoted: therapeutic diphenylcyclopropenone sensitization with weekly scalp DPC. Germline V gives CDR1 SGHRS, CDR2 YFSETQ. CDR3 length: 17 amino acids. V was cut by 4 bases and J by 6 bases, with 23 bases left in between. The source of this sequence is a woman between 40 and 50 years old with alopecia areata. Some clones in this sample may be carry-over from other donors' samples. Sequenced material: whole blood, taken in connection with sensitization to the hapten diphenylcyclopropenone (DPC). This chain connects TRBV5-1 to TRBJ2-1; TRBD2 is a possible D gene (5 bases). The CDR3 coding sequence is TGCGCCAGCAGCCTTTCGACCCCCGGGATCAGCGGCAATGAGCAGTTCTTC. Residues: CASSLSTPGISGNEQFF.